These T cell receptor beta chains were read from a single sample in a study of blood T cell repertoires in COVID-19. Repertoires were generated with immunoSEQ multiplex PCR, while TCRdb's copy carries only in-frame clones and drops some. The table has a few hundred thousand clones, 86% seen once. The sequenced sample consisted of peripheral blood. All receptors derive from a woman aged 45 to 65 with acute or convalescent COVID-19. The CDR3 runs from the conserved cysteine through the conserved F or W. Each record gives: V gene, D gene, clone size, J gene, CDR3 protein, CDR3 DNA. A D gene is named only where the DNA matches it firmly. Clone size, where shown, is once, few, many, or a class for clones that have expanded.

>TRBV7-3|TRBD2|-|TRBJ2-1
CASSLLAASYNEQFF
TGTGCCAGCAGCTTACTAGCGGCCTCCTACAATGAGCAGTTCTTC
>TRBV6-5|TRBD1|-|TRBJ1-4
CASSRQGGEKLFF
TGTGCCAGCAGTCGACAGGGTGGGGAAAAACTGTTTTTT
>TRBV30|-|-|TRBJ2-7
CAWSRDISSYEQYF
TGTGCCTGGAGTAGGGACATTAGCTCCTACGAGCAGTACTTC
>TRBV5-1|TRBD1|-|TRBJ1-2
CASSSRDRGSDYGYTF
TGCGCCAGCAGCTCCCGGGACAGGGGGTCCGACTATGGCTACACCTTC
>TRBV5-1|-|few|TRBJ2-5
CASTPPRGGEETQYF
TGCGCCAGCACTCCCCCCCGTGGAGGGGAAGAGACCCAGTACTTC
>TRBV4-1|TRBD2|-|TRBJ2-1
CASSQEKREAFF
TGCGCCAGCAGCCAAGAAAAGCGGGAGGCGTTCTTC
>TRBV27|TRBD2|-|TRBJ2-2
CASSILAGGPNVGELFF
TGTGCCAGCAGTATACTAGCGGGAGGGCCTAATGTCGGGGAGCTGTTTTTT
>TRBV25-1|-|-|TRBJ2-7
CASPSRPCQSYEQYF
TGTGCCAGTCCCTCGCGTCCGTGTCAATCCTACGAGCAGTACTTC
>TRBV24-1|-|-|TRBJ1-4
CATSDSRRESEKLFF
TGTGCCACCAGTGATTCCCGTCGTGAGTCGGAAAAACTGTTTTTT
>TRBV5-6|TRBD1|-|TRBJ2-5
CASSRDRGRQETQYF
TGTGCCAGCAGCCGGGACAGGGGGAGACAAGAGACCCAGTACTTC
>TRBV5-8|TRBD1|-|TRBJ2-7
CASSFLSGGNEQYF
TGTGCCAGCAGCTTTTTATCAGGGGGCAACGAGCAGTACTTC
>TRBV20-1|-|-|TRBJ1-1
CSASGVTGGTEAFF
TGCAGTGCTAGTGGCGTGACTGGGGGGACTGAAGCTTTCTTT
>TRBV7-2|-|-|TRBJ2-1
CASSQTPGGSEQFF
TGTGCCAGCAGCCAGACCCCTGGAGGCTCGGAGCAGTTCTTC
>TRBV7-9|TRBD2|-|TRBJ2-1
CASTPFGGEGYNEQFF
TGTGCCAGCACCCCTTTTGGGGGGGAAGGCTACAATGAGCAGTTCTTC
>TRBV27|TRBD2|once|TRBJ2-1
CASSFQREGPLEQFF
TGTGCCAGCAGTTTTCAGCGGGAGGGCCCATTGGAGCAGTTCTTC
>TRBV11-3|TRBD2|few|TRBJ2-2
CASSPRGSGGNTGELFF
TGTGCCAGCAGCCCGCGGGGTAGCGGGGGAAACACCGGGGAGCTGTTTTTT
>TRBV18|TRBD1|-|TRBJ1-5
CASSPPGTGRNQPQHF
TGTGCCAGCTCACCTCCCGGGACAGGCCGAAATCAGCCCCAGCATTTT
>TRBV29-1|-|-|TRBJ1-1
CSVAQGWGMNTEAFF
TGCAGCGTTGCACAGGGCTGGGGTATGAACACTGAAGCTTTCTTT
>TRBV24-1|-|-|TRBJ2-7
CATSAGFDEQYF
TGTGCCACCAGTGCGGGGTTCGACGAGCAGTACTTC
>TRBV9|-|-|TRBJ1-6
CASSAGGSSYNSPLHF
TGTGCCAGCAGCGCGGGGGGGAGCTCCTATAATTCACCCCTCCACTTT
>TRBV19|TRBD1|-|TRBJ1-1
CASSTGQAGPEAFF
TGTGCCAGTAGTACCGGACAGGCCGGCCCTGAAGCTTTCTTT
>TRBV5-1|TRBD2|-|TRBJ2-3
CASSLQRDSDTQYF
TGCGCCAGCAGCTTACAGCGGGATTCAGATACGCAGTATTTT
>TRBV16|TRBD1|-|TRBJ2-5
CASSRGQEPQETQYF
TGTGCCAGCAGCCGGGGACAGGAACCTCAAGAGACCCAGTACTTC
>TRBV3-1/TRBV3-2|-|-|TRBJ2-5
CASSDSGGNFETQYF
TGTGCCAGCAGCGACTCGGGGGGCAACTTCGAGACCCAGTACTTC
>TRBV5-4|-|-|TRBJ2-4
CASSLEQGGPQYF
TGTGCCAGCAGCTTGGAACAGGGAGGGCCTCAGTACTTC
>TRBV10-3|TRBD1|-|TRBJ2-6
CAISDYGTASGANVLTF
TGTGCCATCAGTGATTACGGGACAGCCTCTGGGGCCAACGTCCTGACTTTC
>TRBV6-1|TRBD2|-|TRBJ2-7
CASSDSPGGPYEQYF
TGTGCCAGCAGTGATTCACCGGGAGGTCCGTACGAGCAGTACTTC
>TRBV29-1|-|-|TRBJ1-1
CSVVTPGRGKTEAFF
TGCAGCGTTGTAACTCCGGGCAGGGGTAAGACTGAAGCTTTCTTT
>TRBV5-1|-|-|TRBJ1-4
CASSFTSTNEKLFF
TGCGCCAGCAGCTTCACTTCAACTAATGAAAAACTGTTTTTT
>TRBV18|-|-|TRBJ1-3
CASSQDSSGNTIYF
TGTGCCAGCTCACAGGACAGCTCTGGAAACACCATATATTTT
>TRBV3-1/TRBV3-2|-|-|TRBJ2-2
CASSQRGASGELFF
TGTGCCAGCAGCCAACGGGGGGCGTCCGGGGAGCTGTTTTTT
>TRBV6-5|-|-|TRBJ1-1
CASSDQGGVTEAFF
TGTGCCAGCAGCGACCAGGGCGGGGTCACTGAAGCTTTCTTT
>TRBV15|-|-|TRBJ1-2
CATSREVKITGDGYTF
TGTGCCACCAGCAGAGAAGTCAAGATCACCGGAGATGGCTACACCTTC
>TRBV20-1|-|-|TRBJ2-1
CSASLNSYNEQFF
TGCAGTGCTAGTCTAAACTCCTACAATGAGCAGTTCTTC
>TRBV4-1|-|-|TRBJ2-1
CASSQVTRDNEQFF
TGCGCCAGCAGCCAAGTGACCAGGGACAATGAGCAGTTCTTC
>TRBV19|-|-|TRBJ1-1
CASSPRQPNTEAFF
TGTGCCAGTAGTCCGCGGCAGCCGAACACTGAAGCTTTCTTT
>TRBV18|TRBD2|-|TRBJ2-7
CASSPGAGGTYEQYF
TGTGCCAGCTCACCAGGCGCGGGAGGGACCTACGAGCAGTACTTC
>TRBV7-2|-|-|TRBJ2-7
CASSPPGEYEQYF
TGTGCCAGCAGTCCTCCGGGGGAGTACGAGCAGTACTTC
>TRBV9|TRBD2|-|TRBJ2-7
CASSGGTSGTYSYEQYF
TGTGCCAGCAGCGGAGGGACTAGCGGAACCTACAGCTACGAGCAGTACTTC
>TRBV11-2|-|-|TRBJ2-7
CASSLGPGVGEQYF
TGTGCCAGCAGCTTAGGTCCGGGAGTGGGCGAGCAGTACTTC
>TRBV6-5|-|-|TRBJ2-3
CASTPGPTDTQYF
TGTGCCAGCACCCCAGGCCCCACAGATACGCAGTATTTT
>TRBV11-3|TRBD2|-|TRBJ2-4
CASSLDVLGTRPSLAKNIQYF
TGTGCCAGCAGCTTAGATGTGTTGGGGACTAGACCCTCACTAGCCAAAAACATTCAGTACTTC
>TRBV2|-|few|TRBJ1-1
CASSDQGLEAFF
TGTGCCAGCAGTGACCAGGGCCTTGAAGCTTTCTTT
>TRBV11-2|TRBD1|once|TRBJ2-7
CASSSGQGFGEQYF
TGTGCCAGCAGCTCGGGACAGGGCTTCGGCGAGCAGTACTTC
>TRBV6-5|TRBD2|once|TRBJ2-1
CASSRTSGYNEQFF
TGTGCCAGCAGTCGGACTAGCGGATACAATGAGCAGTTCTTC
>TRBV28|-|-|TRBJ2-3
CASSLPLAAAYLLNTDTQYF
TGTGCCAGCAGTTTACCTTTAGCGGCAGCATACCTTCTTAACACAGATACGCAGTATTTT
>TRBV7-2|TRBD1|-|TRBJ2-1
CASSSGGFYNEQFF
TGTGCCAGCAGTTCAGGGGGCTTTTACAATGAGCAGTTCTTC
>TRBV18|TRBD1|-|TRBJ2-7
CASSAGTDYEQYF
TGTGCCAGCTCTGCCGGGACAGACTACGAGCAGTACTTC
>TRBV6-5|-|-|TRBJ1-4
CASSSTGQKNEKLFF
TGTGCCAGCAGTTCGACCGGACAGAAAAATGAAAAACTGTTTTTT
>TRBV5-1|TRBD1|-|TRBJ2-1
CASSYLGQSYNEQFF
TGCGCCAGCAGCTATTTGGGACAGAGTTACAATGAGCAGTTCTTC